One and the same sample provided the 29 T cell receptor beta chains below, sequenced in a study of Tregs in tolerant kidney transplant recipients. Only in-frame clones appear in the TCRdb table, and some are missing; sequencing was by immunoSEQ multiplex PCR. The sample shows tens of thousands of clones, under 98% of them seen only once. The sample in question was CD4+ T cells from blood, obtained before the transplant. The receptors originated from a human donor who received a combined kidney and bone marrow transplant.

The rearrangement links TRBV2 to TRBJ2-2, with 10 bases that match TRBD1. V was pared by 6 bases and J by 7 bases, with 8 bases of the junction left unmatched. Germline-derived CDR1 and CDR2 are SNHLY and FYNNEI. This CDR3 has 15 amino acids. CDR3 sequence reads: CASRERQGANGELFF. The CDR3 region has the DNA TGTGCCAGCAGGGAACGACAGGGGGCAAACGGGGAGCTGTTTTTT.

As DNA, the CDR3 is TGTGCCTGGAGTGCTATCAGGAGGGGTCCCTACGAGCAGTACTTC. Protein: CAWSAIRRGPYEQYF. The chain has TRBV30 and TRBJ2-7, with D maybe TRBD2 (6 bases). This CDR3 is built from 15 residues. The germline CDR1 and CDR2 sequences are GTSNPN and SVGIG (reference sequence). The germline V and J ends were trimmed by 1 base and 2 bases, with 15 bases remaining between them.

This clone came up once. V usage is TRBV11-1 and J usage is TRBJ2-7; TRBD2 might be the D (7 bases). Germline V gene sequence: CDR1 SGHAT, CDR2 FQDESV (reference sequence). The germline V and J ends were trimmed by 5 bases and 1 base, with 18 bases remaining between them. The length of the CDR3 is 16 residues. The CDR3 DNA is TGTGCCAGCAGCCTCATCGGGGGGCGCTATTCCTACGAGCAGTACTTC. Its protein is CASSLIGGRYSYEQYF.

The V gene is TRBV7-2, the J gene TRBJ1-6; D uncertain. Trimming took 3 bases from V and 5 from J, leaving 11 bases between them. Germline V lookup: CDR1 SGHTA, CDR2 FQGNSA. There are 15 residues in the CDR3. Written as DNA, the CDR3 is TGTGCCAGCAGCTTTATTACAGAAAATAATTCACCCCTCCACTTT. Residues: CASSFITENNSPLHF.

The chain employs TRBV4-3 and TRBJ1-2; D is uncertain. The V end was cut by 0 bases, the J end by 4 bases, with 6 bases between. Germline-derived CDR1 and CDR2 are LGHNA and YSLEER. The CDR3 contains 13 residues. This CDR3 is CASSQESFYGYTF. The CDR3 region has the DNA TGCGCCAGCAGCCAAGAGTCTTTCTATGGCTACACCTTC.

This CDR3 is CASSVSRAVGELFF. CDR3 in DNA: TGCGCCAGCAGCGTAAGCAGGGCCGTCGGGGAGCTGTTTTTT. This chain connects TRBV4-3 to TRBJ2-2; D perhaps matches TRBD1 (5 bases). In germline, CDR1 is LGHNA, CDR2 YSLEER. V was clipped by 5 bases and J by 7 bases, with 14 bases between them. The CDR3 has 14 residues.

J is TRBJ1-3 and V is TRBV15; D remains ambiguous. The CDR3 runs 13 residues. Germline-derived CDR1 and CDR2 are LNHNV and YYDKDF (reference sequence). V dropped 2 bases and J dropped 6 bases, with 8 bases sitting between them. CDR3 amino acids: CATSRPEINTIYF. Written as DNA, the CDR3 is TGTGCCACCAGCAGACCAGAAATAAACACCATATATTTT.

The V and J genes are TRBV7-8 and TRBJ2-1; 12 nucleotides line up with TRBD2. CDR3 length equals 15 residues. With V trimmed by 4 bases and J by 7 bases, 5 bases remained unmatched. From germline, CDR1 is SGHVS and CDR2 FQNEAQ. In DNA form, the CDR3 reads TGTGCCAGCAGCTGGGGTACTAGCGGGGGGAATGAGCAGTTCTTC. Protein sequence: CASSWGTSGGNEQFF.

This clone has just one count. The CDR3 nucleotides are TGCGCCAGCAGCCAAGAATGGGACAGGGGATTCTACGAGCAGTACTTC. Its protein is CASSQEWDRGFYEQYF. This chain joins TRBV4-1 and TRBJ2-7; TRBD1 matches 10 bases. V dropped 0 bases and J dropped 3; count of bases not matched to a gene: 5. The CDR3 runs 16 residues. Germline V CDR1 and CDR2: MGHRA, YSYEKL.

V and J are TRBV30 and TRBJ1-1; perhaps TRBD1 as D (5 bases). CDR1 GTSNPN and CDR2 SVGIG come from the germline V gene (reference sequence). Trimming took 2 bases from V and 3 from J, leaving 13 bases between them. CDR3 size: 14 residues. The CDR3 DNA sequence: TGTGCCTGGAGTCCTACAGTAGGGGACACTGAAGCTTTCTTT. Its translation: CAWSPTVGDTEAFF.

CDR3 in amino acids: CASILGGNTEAFF. CDR3 nucleotides: TGTGCCAGCATTCTAGGGGGGAACACTGAAGCTTTCTTT. The J gene is TRBJ1-1, the V gene TRBV6-1; D possibly corresponds to TRBD1 (6 bases). The CDR3 is 13 residues long. V lost 7 bases and J 1 base, leaving 10 bases between the germline ends. Germline V gives CDR1 MNHNS, CDR2 SASEGT.

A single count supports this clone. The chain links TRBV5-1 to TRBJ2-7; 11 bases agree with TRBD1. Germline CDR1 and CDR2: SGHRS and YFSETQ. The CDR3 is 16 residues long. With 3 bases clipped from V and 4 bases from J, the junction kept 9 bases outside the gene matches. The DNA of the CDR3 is TGCGCCAGCAGCTCCTTGGACAGGGGGCAAGGGTACGAGCAGTACTTC. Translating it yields CASSSLDRGQGYEQYF.

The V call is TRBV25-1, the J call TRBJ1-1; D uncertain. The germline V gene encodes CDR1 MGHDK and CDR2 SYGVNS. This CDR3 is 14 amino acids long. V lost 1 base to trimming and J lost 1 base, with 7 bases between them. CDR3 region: CASSELGGNTEAFF. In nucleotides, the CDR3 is TGTGCCAGCAGTGAATTGGGAGGGAACACTGAAGCTTTCTTT.

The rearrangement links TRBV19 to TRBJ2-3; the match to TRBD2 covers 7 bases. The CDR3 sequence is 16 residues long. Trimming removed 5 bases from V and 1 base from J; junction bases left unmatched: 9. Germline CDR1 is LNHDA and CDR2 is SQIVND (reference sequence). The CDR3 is CASSPTTSGGTDTQYF. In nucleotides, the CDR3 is TGTGCCAGTAGTCCTACGACCAGCGGGGGCACAGATACGCAGTATTTT.

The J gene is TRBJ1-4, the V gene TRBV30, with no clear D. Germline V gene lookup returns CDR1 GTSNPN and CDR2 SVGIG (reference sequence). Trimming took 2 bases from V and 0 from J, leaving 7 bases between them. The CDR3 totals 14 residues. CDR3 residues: CAWSKRATNEKLFF. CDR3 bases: TGTGCCTGGAGTAAGAGGGCAACTAATGAAAAACTGTTTTTT.

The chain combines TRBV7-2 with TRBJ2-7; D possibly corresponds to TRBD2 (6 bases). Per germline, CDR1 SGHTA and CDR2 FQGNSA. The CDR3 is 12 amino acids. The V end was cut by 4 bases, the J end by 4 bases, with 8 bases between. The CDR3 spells CASSSGVYEQYF. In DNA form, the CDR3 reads TGTGCCAGCAGCTCGGGAGTTTACGAGCAGTACTTC.

CDR3: CASSPGQGGQPQHF. CDR3 sequence (DNA): TGTGCCAGCAGCCCCGGACAGGGAGGCCAGCCCCAGCATTTT. The chain carries TRBV11-2 and TRBJ1-5; 8 bases are shared with TRBD1. Germline V lookup: CDR1 SGHAT, CDR2 FQNNGV. The CDR3 is made up of 14 amino acids. Unmatched junction bases numbered 7, after V lost 5 bases and J lost 7 bases.

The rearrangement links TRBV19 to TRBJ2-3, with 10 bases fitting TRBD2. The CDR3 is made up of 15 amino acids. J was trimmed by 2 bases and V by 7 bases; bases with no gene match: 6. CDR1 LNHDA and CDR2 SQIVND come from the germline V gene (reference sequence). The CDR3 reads CASTRTSGYTDTQYF. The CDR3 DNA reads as TGTGCCAGTACCCGGACTAGCGGATACACAGATACGCAGTATTTT. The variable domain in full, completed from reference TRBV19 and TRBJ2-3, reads DGGITQSPKYLFRKEGQNVTLSCEQNLNHDAMYWYRQDPGQGLRLIYYSQIVNDFQKGDIAEGYSVSREKKESFPLTVTSAQKNPTAFYLCASTRTSGYTDTQYFGPGTRLTVL.

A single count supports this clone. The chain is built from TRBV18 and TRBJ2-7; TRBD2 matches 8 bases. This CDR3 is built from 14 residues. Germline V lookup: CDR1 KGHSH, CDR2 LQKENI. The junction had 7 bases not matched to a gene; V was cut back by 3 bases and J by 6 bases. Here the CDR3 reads CASSPGFSGGEQYF. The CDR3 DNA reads TGTGCCAGCTCACCGGGCTTCAGCGGGGGCGAGCAGTACTTC.

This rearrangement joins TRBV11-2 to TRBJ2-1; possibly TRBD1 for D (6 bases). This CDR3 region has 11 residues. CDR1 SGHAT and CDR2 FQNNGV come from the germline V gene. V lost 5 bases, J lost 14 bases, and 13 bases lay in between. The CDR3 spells CASSLTGMEFF. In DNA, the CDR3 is TGTGCCAGCAGCCTTACAGGGATGGAGTTCTTC.

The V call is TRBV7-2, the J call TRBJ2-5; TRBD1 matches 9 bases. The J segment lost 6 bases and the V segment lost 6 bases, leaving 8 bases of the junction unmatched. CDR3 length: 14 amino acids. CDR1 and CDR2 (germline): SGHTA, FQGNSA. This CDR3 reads CASRDPDRGKTQYF. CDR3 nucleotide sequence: TGTGCCAGCAGGGACCCGGACAGGGGCAAGACCCAGTACTTC.

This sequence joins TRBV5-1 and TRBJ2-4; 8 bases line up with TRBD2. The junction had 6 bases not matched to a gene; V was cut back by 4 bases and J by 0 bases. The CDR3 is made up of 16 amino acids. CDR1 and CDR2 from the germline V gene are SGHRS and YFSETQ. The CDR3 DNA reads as TGCGCCAGCAGCCTAGTAGCGGGGCTAGCCAAAAACATTCAGTACTTC. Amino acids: CASSLVAGLAKNIQYF. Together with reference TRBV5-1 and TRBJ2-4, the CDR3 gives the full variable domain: KAGVTQTPRYLIKTRGQQVTLSCSPISGHRSVSWYQQTPGQGLQFLFEYFSETQRNKGNFPGRFSGRQFSNSRSEMNVSTLELGDSALYLCASSLVAGLAKNIQYFGAGTRLSVL.

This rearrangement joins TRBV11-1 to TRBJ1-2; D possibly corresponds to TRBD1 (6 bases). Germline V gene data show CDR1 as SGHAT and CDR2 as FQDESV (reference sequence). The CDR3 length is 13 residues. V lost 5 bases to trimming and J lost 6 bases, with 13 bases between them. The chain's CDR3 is CASSPTGLNGYTF. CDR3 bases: TGTGCCAGCAGCCCAACAGGGCTCAATGGCTACACCTTC. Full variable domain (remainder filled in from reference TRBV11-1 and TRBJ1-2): EAEVAQSPRYKITEKSQAVAFWCDPISGHATLYWYRQILGQGPELLVQFQDESVVDDSQLPKDRFSAERLKGVDSTLKIQPAELGDSAMYLCASSPTGLNGYTFGSGTRLTVV.

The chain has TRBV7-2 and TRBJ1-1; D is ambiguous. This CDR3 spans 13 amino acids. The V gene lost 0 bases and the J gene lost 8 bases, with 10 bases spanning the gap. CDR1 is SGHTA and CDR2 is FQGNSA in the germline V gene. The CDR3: CASSLAAQREAFF. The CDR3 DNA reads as TGTGCCAGCAGCTTAGCCGCACAGAGAGAAGCTTTCTTT.

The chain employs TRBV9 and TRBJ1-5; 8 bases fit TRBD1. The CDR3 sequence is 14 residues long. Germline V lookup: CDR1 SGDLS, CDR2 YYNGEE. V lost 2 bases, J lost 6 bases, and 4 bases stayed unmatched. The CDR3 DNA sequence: TGTGCCAGCAGCGTTTCAGGGGGCTTTCAGCCCCAGCATTTT. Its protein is CASSVSGGFQPQHF.

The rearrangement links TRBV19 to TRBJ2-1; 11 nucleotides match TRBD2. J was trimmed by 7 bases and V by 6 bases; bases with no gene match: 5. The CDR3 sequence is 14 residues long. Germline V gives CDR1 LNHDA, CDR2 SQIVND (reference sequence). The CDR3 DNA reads TGTGCCAGTAGAACTAGCGGGAGTTATAATGAGCAGTTCTTC. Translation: CASRTSGSYNEQFF.

The CDR3 region is CATSIPLPVQGETDEQYF. In DNA, the CDR3 is TGTGCCACCAGCATCCCCCTCCCTGTACAGGGGGAAACCGACGAGCAGTACTTC. The V call is TRBV15, the J call TRBJ2-7; TRBD1 aligns across 8 bases. CDR3 size: 18 residues. The ends lost 4 bases at V and 5 bases at J; junction bases unmatched: 19. The germline V gene encodes CDR1 LNHNV and CDR2 YYDKDF (reference sequence).

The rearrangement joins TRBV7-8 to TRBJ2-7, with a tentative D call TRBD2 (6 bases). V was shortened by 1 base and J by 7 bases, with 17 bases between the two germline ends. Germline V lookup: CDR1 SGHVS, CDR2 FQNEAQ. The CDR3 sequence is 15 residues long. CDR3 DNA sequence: TGTGCCAGCAGCTTAGGTGGGGACGCGGGGACGGAGCAGTACTTC. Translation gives CASSLGGDAGTEQYF.

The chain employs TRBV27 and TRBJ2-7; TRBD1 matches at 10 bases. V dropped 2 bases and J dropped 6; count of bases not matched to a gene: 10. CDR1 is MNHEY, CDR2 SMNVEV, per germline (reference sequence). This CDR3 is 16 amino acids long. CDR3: CASSLGQTGGLGEQYF. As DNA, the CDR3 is TGTGCCAGCAGTTTAGGGCAGACAGGGGGCCTAGGCGAGCAGTACTTC.